This TCR beta chain stems from a study of T cells after yellow fever vaccination. TCRdb re-called the 5' RACE reads with MiXCR, one entry per CDR3 protein. The data contain hundreds of thousands of distinct CDR3 sequences, about 13% of them singletons. The germline V gene encodes CDR1 KGHSH and CDR2 LQKENI. Trimming at V came to 4 bases and at J to 5 bases, leaving 5 bases not matched to a gene. This CDR3 has 14 amino acids. The receptor comes from a man aged 25-40 years who received the YFV17D yellow fever vaccine. The material sequenced was PBMCs, taken on the day of the yellow fever booster vaccination. The chain has TRBV18 and TRBJ2-7; the match to TRBD1 covers 10 bases. CDR3 nucleotide sequence: TGTGCCAGCTCACTCCGGGACAGGGGCCACGAGCAGTACTTC. Translated: CASSLRDRGHEQYF.